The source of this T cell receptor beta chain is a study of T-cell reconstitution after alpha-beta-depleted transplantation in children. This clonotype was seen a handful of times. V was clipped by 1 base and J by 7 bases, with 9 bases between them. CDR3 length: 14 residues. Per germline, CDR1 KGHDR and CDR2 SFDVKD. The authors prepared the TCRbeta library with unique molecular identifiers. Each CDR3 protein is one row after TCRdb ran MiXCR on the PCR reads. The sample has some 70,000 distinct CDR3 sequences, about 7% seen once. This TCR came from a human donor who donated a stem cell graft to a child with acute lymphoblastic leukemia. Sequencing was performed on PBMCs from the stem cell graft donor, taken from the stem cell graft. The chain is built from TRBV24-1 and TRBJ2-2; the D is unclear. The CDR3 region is CATSDFKDGGELFF. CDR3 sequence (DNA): TGTGCCACCAGTGATTTTAAAGACGGCGGGGAGCTGTTTTTT.